This passage covers 12 T cell receptor beta chains from one sample sequenced in a study of T cell repertoires in cytomegalovirus infection. TCRdb re-called the reads through MiXCR, storing one row per CDR3 protein. Of 500,000 or so distinct CDR3 sequences in the sample, 16% are singletons; the top ten hold roughly a quarter. Material: CD8+ T cells from PBMCs. These receptor sequences come from a human donor in good health (CMV status not recorded). Some clones in this sample may be carry-over from other donors' samples.

This clonotype was picked up a small number of times. The V gene is TRBV4-1, the J gene TRBJ2-2; 9 nucleotides line up with TRBD2. The CDR3 has 16 amino acids. Germline V lookup: CDR1 MGHRA, CDR2 YSYEKL. With V trimmed by 3 bases and J by 4 bases, 6 bases remained unmatched. CDR3 sequence: CASSHAGGPVTGELFF. In nucleotides, the CDR3 is TGCGCCAGCAGCCATGCGGGAGGGCCAGTCACCGGGGAGCTGTTTTTT.

V and J are TRBV19 and TRBJ1-4; D gene ambiguous. Per germline, CDR1 LNHDA and CDR2 SQIVND (reference sequence). This CDR3 comprises 16 residues. The V end was cut by 3 bases, the J end by 8 bases, with 19 bases between. The CDR3 here is CASSIQQYEKPEKLFF. The CDR3, as DNA: TGTGCCAGTAGTATTCAGCAGTACGAAAAGCCCGAAAAACTGTTTTTT.

J is TRBJ1-6 and V is TRBV14; no reliable D call. The germline V and J ends were trimmed by 3 bases and 8 bases, with 14 bases remaining between them. Germline V lookup: CDR1 SGHDN, CDR2 FVKESK. This CDR3 has 15 residues. The DNA for the CDR3 is TGTGCCAGCAGCCAGCAGGACGGGATACATTCACCCCTCCACTTT. It translates to CASSQQDGIHSPLHF.

The rearrangement joins TRBV2 to TRBJ2-5; 9 bases are shared with TRBD1. V gave up 1 base and J gave up 0 bases; unmatched junction bases: 3. CDR3 length: 16 amino acids. Germline CDR1 and CDR2: SNHLY and FYNNEI. The CDR3 reads CASSEVGQGYQETQYF. The DNA of the CDR3 is TGTGCCAGCAGTGAAGTAGGACAGGGGTACCAAGAGACCCAGTACTTC.

For the CDR3, the DNA is TGTGCCATCAGCGAGGGGGTTAGCGGCCACGAGCAGTACTTC. It codes for CAISEGVSGHEQYF. The V call is TRBV10-3, the J call TRBJ2-7; the D gene could be TRBD1 or TRBD2 (6 bases each). V gave up 6 bases and J gave up 5 bases, with 17 bases separating them. CDR1 and CDR2 (germline): ENHRY, SYGVKD. The CDR3 has 14 residues.

A few counts support this clonotype. The V and J genes are TRBV20-1 and TRBJ2-7; D ambiguous. Trimming stripped 3 bases from V and 2 bases from J, with 11 bases between. The CDR3 consists of 13 residues. Looked up from germline, CDR1 is DFQATT and CDR2 is SNEGSKA (reference sequence). The CDR3 loop reads CSASTGETYEQYF. CDR3 in DNA: TGCAGTGCTAGCACCGGTGAGACCTACGAGCAGTACTTC.

The chain uses TRBV27 and TRBJ2-1; TRBD1 aligns across 10 bases. The CDR3 is 14 residues long. V trimming: 5 bases; J trimming: 6 bases; junction bases outside the gene matches: 4. CDR1 and CDR2 from the germline V gene are MNHEY and SMNVEV (reference sequence). As DNA, the CDR3 is TGTGCCAGCAGTGACAGGGGGCCGGGCAATGAGCAGTTCTTC. Its protein is CASSDRGPGNEQFF.

The sample holds many counts of this clonotype. V and J are TRBV7-2 and TRBJ2-3, with D unresolved. With 3 bases removed from V and 9 bases from J, the gap between germline ends came to 7 bases. CDR1 is SGHTA and CDR2 is FQGNSA in the germline V gene. CDR3 length: 11 residues. DNA for the CDR3: TGTGCCAGCAGCTTTGACGGGACGCAGTATTTT. Translated, it gives CASSFDGTQYF.

This rearrangement joins TRBV28 to TRBJ2-1; 8 bases line up with TRBD1. The CDR3 runs 16 residues. Germline loops: CDR1 MDHEN, CDR2 SYDVKM. After removal of 2 bases from V and 5 bases from J, the junction contained 8 bases not matched to a gene. DNA for the CDR3: TGTGCCAGCAGTTTAACGGTCAGGGGGCTTGACAATGAGCAGTTCTTC. It specifies CASSLTVRGLDNEQFF.

This chain connects TRBV9 to TRBJ1-3; tentatively, D is TRBD1 (5 bases). This CDR3 has 17 residues. Germline CDR1 SGDLS, CDR2 YYNGEE. With 2 bases removed from V and 1 base from J, the gap between germline ends came to 16 bases. In DNA form, the CDR3 reads TGTGCCAGCAGCGTGTTCGAGGGACCGAGATCTGGAAACACCATATATTTT. Translation: CASSVFEGPRSGNTIYF.

The chain joins TRBV15 to TRBJ2-3, with D unresolved. V dropped 4 bases and J dropped 4 bases, with 6 bases sitting between them. Germline CDR1 LNHNV, CDR2 YYDKDF (reference sequence). The CDR3 totals 12 residues. As DNA, the CDR3 is TGTGCCACCAGCATATGGGCAGATACGCAGTATTTT. Amino acids: CATSIWADTQYF.

This clonotype was seen at least ten times. The CDR3 region has the DNA TGCAGCGTTCAGGGCTCTGGAAACACCATATATTTT. It translates to CSVQGSGNTIYF. The V call is TRBV29-1, the J call TRBJ1-3, with D possibly TRBD1 on 5 matching bases. V was trimmed by 5 bases and J by 0 bases, leaving 5 bases between them. In germline, CDR1 is SQVTM, CDR2 ANQGSEA. The CDR3 length is 12 residues.